Included here is one TCR beta chain sequence, with context. These data come from a study of cytomegalovirus exposure and HLA in healthy donors. 13 Jbeta primers and 60 Vbeta primers were used for the PCR. Measured with immunoSEQ multiplex PCR; TCRdb has only the in-frame clones, and not every one. The data hold around 130,000 clones, with more than 80% observed a single time. Germline V gene sequence: CDR1 MNHEY, CDR2 SMNVEV (reference sequence). The CDR3 loop spans 15 amino acids. Trimming took 2 bases from V and 0 from J; bases not matched to a gene: 0. Sequencing was performed on PBMCs. The TCR sequence derives from a male donor in good health and CMV-seronegative. This chain joins TRBV27 and TRBJ1-3, with TRBD1 identical over 8 bases. The CDR3 DNA sequence: TGTGCCAGCAGTTTAGGGACAGGCTCTGGAAACACCATATATTTT. This codes for CASSLGTGSGNTIYF.